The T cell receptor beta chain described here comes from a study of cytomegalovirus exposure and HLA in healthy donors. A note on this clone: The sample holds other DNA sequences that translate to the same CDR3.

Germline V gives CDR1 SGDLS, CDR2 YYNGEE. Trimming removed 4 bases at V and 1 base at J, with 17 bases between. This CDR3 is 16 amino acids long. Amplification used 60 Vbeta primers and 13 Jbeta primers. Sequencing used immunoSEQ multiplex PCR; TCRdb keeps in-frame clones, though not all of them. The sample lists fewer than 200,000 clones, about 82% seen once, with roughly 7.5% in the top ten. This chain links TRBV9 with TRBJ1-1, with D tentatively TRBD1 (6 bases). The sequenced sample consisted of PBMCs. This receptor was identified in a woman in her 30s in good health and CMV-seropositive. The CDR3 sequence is CASSPRPGGRNTEAFF. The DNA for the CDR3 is TGTGCCAGCAGCCCCCGTCCCGGGGGGCGGAACACTGAAGCTTTCTTT.